This paragraph reports one T cell receptor (beta chain). The data are from a study of shared clonotypes between healthy human individuals. Authors' processing steps: Filtering differed since immunoSEQ provided only junctions, with no quality scores. Profiled with immunoSEQ multiplex PCR; TCRdb holds only in-frame clones, not every one. V, J and clone size were drawn from that table, and D and trimming were deduced from the DNA. Among around 2,000,000 clones, about 95% were seen once, and the ten largest hold about 1.1%. Naive CD8 isolation took CD45RO-negative cells positively selected for CCR7 and excluded terminally differentiated effector memory CD45RA+ cells. The receptor was derived from a man aged 18-30 years in good health. The material sequenced was naive CD8+ T cells sorted from blood.

CDR3 sequence reads: CASSLVGGAETQYF. For the CDR3, the DNA is TGTGCCAGCAGCTTGGTGGGGGGGGCGGAGACCCAGTACTTC. This chain links TRBV7-9 with TRBJ2-5, with TRBD2 as a possible D gene (7 bases). Germline V gene sequence: CDR1 SEHNR, CDR2 FQNEAQ (reference sequence). The CDR3 runs 14 residues. Trimming cost V 3 bases and J 5 bases, with 13 bases left between them.